The entry below describes one T cell receptor (beta chain). This CDR3 contains 14 residues. V dropped 6 bases and J dropped 6 bases, with 14 bases sitting between them. Germline lookup yields CDR1 SNHLY and CDR2 FYNNEI. Profiled with immunoSEQ multiplex PCR; TCRdb holds only in-frame clones, not every one. The sample lists some 46,000 clones, more than 60% occurring once. The source of the sample is a study of cytotoxic CD8 clonotypes in ibrutinib-treated CLL. At the level of the study: The authors obtained response samples at a median of about 11 months of treatment, range 6 to 36.

This TCR came from a human donor with chronic lymphocytic leukemia. V and J are TRBV2 and TRBJ1-4; D possibly corresponds to TRBD1 (5 bases). The source material was PBMCs, sampled after 12 months of ibrutinib treatment. Here the CDR3 DNA reads TGTGCCAGCAGGACCGGGACGGTGGATGAAAAACTGTTTTTT. Amino acids: CASRTGTVDEKLFF.